Each of the 17 T cell receptor beta chains below was sequenced from the same sample in a study of blood T cells in healthy people across ages. Combining a sample-barcoded 5' primer with a J-beta primer mix, a second PCR ran for 7 to 11 cycles. TCRdb independently ran MiXCR on the 5' RACE reads; one entry per CDR3 protein. Among hundreds of thousands of distinct CDR3 sequences listed, under 30% were seen once. The sequenced sample was blood. The source is a woman of 80 years or more in good health.

This clonotype was detected ten times or more. The chain couples TRBV3-1 to TRBJ2-7; D not certain. The CDR3 consists of 12 residues. Trimming pared 5 bases from V and 9 bases from J, leaving 14 bases between. Germline values: CDR1 LGHDT, CDR2 YNNKEL (reference sequence). CDR3 sequence reads: CASSEIDTAQYF. DNA for the CDR3: TGTGCCAGCAGCGAAATCGACACCGCGCAGTACTTC.

This clonotype was found a few times. J is TRBJ2-2 and V is TRBV27; TRBD2 matches at 11 bases. Germline lookup yields CDR1 MNHEY and CDR2 SMNVEV (reference sequence). V was pared by 5 bases and J by 5 bases, with 4 bases of the junction left unmatched. The CDR3 has 15 amino acids. The DNA of the CDR3 is TGTGCCAGCAGTCAGACTAGCGGGGCGACCGGGGAGCTGTTTTTT. Encoded protein: CASSQTSGATGELFF.

As for this clonotype: Being one base from a much bigger clone, this may be a read error. The V call is TRBV27, the J call TRBJ2-5, with D tentatively TRBD2 (5 bases). In germline, CDR1 is MNHEY, CDR2 SMNVEV (reference sequence). The CDR3 is 14 residues long. The germline V and J ends were trimmed by 3 bases and 2 bases, with 10 bases remaining between them. The CDR3 loop reads CASSFNPGQETQYF. The CDR3 nucleotides read TGTGCCAGCAGTTTTAACCCGGGACAAGAGACCCAGTACTTC.

This clonotype was observed at least ten times. V usage is TRBV6-1 and J usage is TRBJ2-5, with D perhaps assigned TRBD1 or TRBD2 (5 bases each). The V gene's germline CDR1 is MNHNS and CDR2 SASEGT. The V gene lost 5 bases and the J gene lost 2 bases, with 12 bases spanning the gap. The CDR3 extends over 14 amino acids. The CDR3 sequence is CASSKQEAQETQYF. CDR3 nucleotide sequence: TGTGCCAGCAGTAAACAGGAGGCACAAGAGACCCAGTACTTC.

This clonotype was detected a few times. This chain uses TRBV9 with TRBJ1-6, with D uncertain. The germline V and J ends were trimmed by 0 bases and 5 bases, with 6 bases remaining between them. CDR3 length: 14 residues. Germline V CDR1 and CDR2: SGDLS, YYNGEE. CDR3 nucleotide sequence: TGTGCCAGCAGCGTAGCTGGGGATAATTCACCCCTCCACTTT. Translation: CASSVAGDNSPLHF.

This clonotype came up many times. The chain joins TRBV6-2 or TRBV6-3 to TRBJ2-1, with 8 bases matching TRBD1. The ends lost 5 bases at V and 3 bases at J; junction bases unmatched: 12. This CDR3 comprises 17 residues. Germline V gives CDR1 MNHEY, CDR2 SVGEGT. Here the CDR3 DNA reads TGTGCCAGCAGTGGTCCCGGGACAGGATCATACTACAATGAGCAGTTCTTC. This sequence encodes CASSGPGTGSYYNEQFF.

The gene calls are TRBV7-3 and TRBJ1-6; tentatively, D is TRBD1 (5 bases). The germline V gene encodes CDR1 SGHTA and CDR2 FQGTGA. This CDR3 spans 14 amino acids. V was clipped by 5 bases and J by 10 bases, with 15 bases between them. In DNA, the CDR3 is TGTGCCAGCAGCGCCGGGGCGTTCGGATCACCCCTCCACTTT. Translated: CASSAGAFGSPLHF.

This clonotype was seen many times. The gene calls are TRBV7-2 and TRBJ2-3, with TRBD2 as a possible D gene (7 bases). V was shortened by 5 bases and J by 7 bases, with 16 bases between the two germline ends. In germline, CDR1 is SGHTA, CDR2 FQGNSA. This CDR3 is 14 amino acids long. This CDR3 is CASSPSAGAYTQYF. The CDR3 bases are TGTGCCAGCAGCCCCTCCGCGGGGGCCTATACGCAGTATTTT. The entire variable domain, with the rest obtained from reference TRBV7-2 and TRBJ2-3, is as follows: GAGVSQSPSNKVTEKGKDVELRCDPISGHTALYWYRQSLGQGLEFLIYFQGNSAPDKSGLPSDRFSAERTGGSVSTLTIQRTQQEDSAVYLCASSPSAGAYTQYFGPGTRLTVL.

The sample holds many counts of this clonotype. The CDR3 bases are TGTGCCAGCAGCACCACAGGGGGCGCAGGAGGGACCCAGTACTTC. Translating gives CASSTTGGAGGTQYF. The V call is TRBV7-9, the J call TRBJ2-5; 9 nucleotides match TRBD1. This CDR3 is built from 15 residues. Germline V gives CDR1 SEHNR, CDR2 FQNEAQ (reference sequence). V was clipped by 5 bases and J by 7 bases; unmatched bases: 11.

This clonotype occurred many times. The chain is built from TRBV5-5 and TRBJ1-2; possible D gene TRBD1, 5 bases. The V gene lost 4 bases and the J gene lost 4 bases, with 11 bases spanning the gap. The CDR3 is 13 residues long. In germline, CDR1 is SGHKS, CDR2 YYEKEE (reference sequence). The CDR3 bases are TGTGCCAGCAGCCAGGGTCTTCTCTATGGCTACACCTTC. Protein: CASSQGLLYGYTF. The variable domain in full, with the rest retrieved from reference TRBV5-5 and TRBJ1-2, is DAGVTQSPTHLIKTRGQQVTLRCSPISGHKSVSWYQQVLGQGPQFIFQYYEKEERGRGNFPDRFSARQFPNYSSELNVNALLLGDSALYLCASSQGLLYGYTFGSGTRLTVV.

Comments on this clonotype: Just one base apart from a much larger clone, this may be a read error. V and J are TRBV20-1 and TRBJ2-7; TRBD1 matches at 8 bases. The DNA end is more similar to TRBJ2-4, so the J call may be wrong. Germline values: CDR1 DFQATT, CDR2 SNEGSKA (reference sequence). This CDR3 region has 13 residues. The CDR3 reads CSASWTGKNIQYF. CDR3 DNA: TGCAGTGCTAGTTGGACAGGGAAAAACATTCAGTACTTC.

Turning to this clonotype: A much larger clone differs from this one at a single base, so this may be a read error. The conserved closing phenylalanine or tryptophan is absent in this CDR3, likely reflecting a read error. This chain connects TRBV9 to TRBJ2-4; 8 bases are a match to TRBD1. The J call could be wrong; TRBJ2-7 is a better fit for the DNA end. CDR1 is SGDLS and CDR2 is YYNGEE in the germline V gene. This CDR3 contains 14 residues. This CDR3 reads CASSGQGNAYEQYY. For the CDR3, the DNA is TGTGCCAGCAGCGGACAGGGGAACGCCTACGAGCAGTACTAC.

This clonotype was found many times. The gene calls are TRBV5-4 and TRBJ2-1; D is uncertain. The germline V gene encodes CDR1 SGHNT and CDR2 YYREEE (reference sequence). The CDR3 runs 15 residues. Between the trimmed V and J ends, which lost 4 bases and 6 bases, there was a span of 17 bases. The CDR3 nucleotides read TGTGCCAGCAGCCCGCCGGCCGTACCCCCCAATGAGCAGTTCTTC. As protein: CASSPPAVPPNEQFF.

In regard to this clonotype: The junction departs from germline at one end; a sequencing error may be responsible. This chain connects TRBV9 to TRBJ1-1, with D unresolved. The CDR3 is 13 residues long. CDR1 SGDLS and CDR2 YYNGEE come from the germline V gene. CDR3 amino acids: CASSVEVNTKAFF. The CDR3 bases are TGTGCCAGCAGCGTGGAGGTGAACACTAAAGCTTTCTTT.

The chain couples TRBV3-1 to TRBJ2-1, with D maybe TRBD2 (7 bases). The V end lost 3 bases, the J end lost 2 bases, and 14 bases lay between the germline ends. This CDR3 has 16 residues. Germline values: CDR1 LGHDT, CDR2 YNNKEL (reference sequence). The CDR3 reads CASSHGGPGTYNEQFF. The DNA for the CDR3 is TGTGCCAGCAGCCACGGGGGGCCAGGCACCTACAATGAGCAGTTCTTC.

V is TRBV7-9 and J is TRBJ2-5, with a weak D call TRBD1 (5 bases). The J call may be incorrect, as the DNA end agrees better with TRBJ2-7. The CDR3 spans 12 residues. The germline V gene has CDR1 SEHNR and CDR2 FQNEAQ (reference sequence). CDR3 amino acids: CASSVGQYEQYF. CDR3 bases: TGTGCCAGCAGCGTAGGACAATACGAGCAGTACTTC.

This clonotype was picked up a small number of times. This chain uses TRBV29-1 with TRBJ2-7, with D unresolved. Trimming stripped 1 base from V and 7 bases from J, with 11 bases between. Germline CDR1 is SQVTM and CDR2 is ANQGSEA. The CDR3 length is 12 residues. CDR3: CSVEAGSNEQYF. The CDR3 DNA reads as TGCAGCGTTGAAGCAGGTAGCAATGAGCAGTACTTC.